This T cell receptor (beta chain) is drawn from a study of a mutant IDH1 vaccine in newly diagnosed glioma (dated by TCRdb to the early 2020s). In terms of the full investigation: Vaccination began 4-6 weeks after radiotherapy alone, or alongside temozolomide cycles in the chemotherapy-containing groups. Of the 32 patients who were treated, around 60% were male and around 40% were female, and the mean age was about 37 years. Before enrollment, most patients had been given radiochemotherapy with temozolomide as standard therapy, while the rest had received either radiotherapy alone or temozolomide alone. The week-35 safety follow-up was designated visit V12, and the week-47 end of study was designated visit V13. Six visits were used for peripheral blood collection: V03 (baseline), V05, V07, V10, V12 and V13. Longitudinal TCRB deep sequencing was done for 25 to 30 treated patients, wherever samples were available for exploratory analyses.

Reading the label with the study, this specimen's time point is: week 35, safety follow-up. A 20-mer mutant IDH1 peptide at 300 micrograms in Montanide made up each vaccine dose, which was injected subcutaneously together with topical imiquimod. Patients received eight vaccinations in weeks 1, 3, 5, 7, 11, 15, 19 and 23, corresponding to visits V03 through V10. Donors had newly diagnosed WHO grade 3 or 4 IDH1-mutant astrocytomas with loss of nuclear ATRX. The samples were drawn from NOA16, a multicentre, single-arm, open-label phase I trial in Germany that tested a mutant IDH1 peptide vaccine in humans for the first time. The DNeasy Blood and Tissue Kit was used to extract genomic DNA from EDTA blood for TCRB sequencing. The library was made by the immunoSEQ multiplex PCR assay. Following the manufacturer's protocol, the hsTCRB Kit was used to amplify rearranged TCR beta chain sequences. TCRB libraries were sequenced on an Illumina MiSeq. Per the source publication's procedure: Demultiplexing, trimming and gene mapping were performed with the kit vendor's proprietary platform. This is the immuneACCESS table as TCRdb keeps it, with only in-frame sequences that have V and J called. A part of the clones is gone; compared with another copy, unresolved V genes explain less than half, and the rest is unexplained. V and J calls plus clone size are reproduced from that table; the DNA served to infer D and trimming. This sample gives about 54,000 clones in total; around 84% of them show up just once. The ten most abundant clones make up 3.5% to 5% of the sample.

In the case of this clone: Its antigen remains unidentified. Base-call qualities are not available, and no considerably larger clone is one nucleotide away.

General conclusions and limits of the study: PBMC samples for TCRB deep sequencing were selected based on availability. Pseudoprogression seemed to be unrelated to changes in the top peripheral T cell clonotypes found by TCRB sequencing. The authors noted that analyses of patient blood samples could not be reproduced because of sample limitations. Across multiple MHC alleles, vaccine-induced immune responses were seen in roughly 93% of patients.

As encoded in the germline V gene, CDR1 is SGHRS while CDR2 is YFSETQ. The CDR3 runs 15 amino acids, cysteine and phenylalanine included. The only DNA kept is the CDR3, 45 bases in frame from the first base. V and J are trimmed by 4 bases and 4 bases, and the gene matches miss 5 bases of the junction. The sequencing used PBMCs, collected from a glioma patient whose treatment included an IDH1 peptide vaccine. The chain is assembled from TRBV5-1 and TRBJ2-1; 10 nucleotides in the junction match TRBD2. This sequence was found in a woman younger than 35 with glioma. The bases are TGCGCCAGCAGCCCCGGACTAGCGGTGTACAATGAGCAGTTCTTC. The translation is CASSPGLAVYNEQFF.